The present T cell receptor beta chain was sequenced within a study of T cell responses to AZD1222 COVID-19 vaccine. The method was immunoSEQ multiplex PCR; TCRdb's version includes in-frame clones alone and lacks a portion of them. The data show about 140,000 clones, roughly 90% seen once. This CDR3 is 18 amino acids long. CDR1 and CDR2 from the germline V gene are SGHDT and YYEEEE. Trimming took off 0 bases at V and 13 bases at J, with 26 bases between the two ends. The sequenced sample was peripheral blood, obtained on day 0 of AZD1222 vaccination. V is TRBV5-6 and J is TRBJ1-6; weak D call: TRBD1 (5 bases). The TCR comes from an adult in good health. The CDR3: CASSLGGPIQGGVGPLHF. CDR3 in DNA: TGTGCCAGCAGCTTGGGGGGCCCAATTCAGGGCGGCGTAGGGCCCCTCCACTTT.